This TCR beta chain was found in a study of technical replicates of blood from several donors. The method was immunoSEQ multiplex PCR; TCRdb's version includes in-frame clones alone and lacks a portion of them. This table holds fewer than 90,000 clones, about 89% found once. Germline trimming cut 6 bases from V and 5 bases from J; bases unmatched to any gene: 5. The CDR3 covers 13 residues. Germline CDR1 is MGHRA and CDR2 is YSYEKL. The receptor comes from a human donor in good health. The gene calls are TRBV4-1 and TRBJ2-3; the match to TRBD1 covers 7 bases. Material for sequencing was T cells isolated from PBMCs. CDR3 protein: CASSPTGIDTQYF. The CDR3 DNA follows: TGCGCCAGCAGTCCGACAGGGATAGATACGCAGTATTTT.